The T cell receptor beta chain described here comes from a study of T cell changes during pregnancy in multiple sclerosis. TCRdb keeps only in-frame clones here, not all; method: immunoSEQ multiplex PCR. The sample carries tens of thousands of clones, roughly 91% recorded once. Germline assignment: CDR1 SGHDT and CDR2 YYEEEE. CDR3 length: 12 residues. Trimming shortened V by 1 base and J by 9 bases, and 9 bases separated the two germline ends. The chain uses TRBV5-6 and TRBJ2-3, with unresolved D. The TCR was taken from a female donor with multiple sclerosis, enrolled in a pregnancy study. Sequencing used CD8+ T cells from peripheral blood mononuclear cells, obtained in the first trimester of pregnancy. The CDR3 sequence: CASSLSPLTQYF. CDR3 in DNA: TGTGCCAGCAGCTTGAGCCCACTGACGCAGTATTTT.